This TCR beta chain emerged from a study of beta chain features in type 1 diabetes. Of the isolated RNA, all was reverse transcribed, and so the sequenced material was expressed TCRB transcripts. Only in-frame clones appear in the TCRdb table, and some are missing; sequencing was by immunoSEQ multiplex PCR. The sample carries hundreds of thousands of clones, roughly 9.6% recorded once. The CDR3 has 16 amino acids. V trimming: 2 bases; J trimming: 0 bases; junction bases outside the gene matches: 7. Germline CDR1 and CDR2: KGHSH and LQKENI. Cells sorted by CD45RO/CCR7/CD25/CD127/CD95/CD27 comprised CD4+ naive, central memory, regulatory and stem cell-like memory cells. This clone appeared a few times. Its target is unknown. Findings of the study overall: PCR may have favored shorter templates equally in patients and controls. Type 1 diabetes patients had fewer VDJ junction insertions and more deletions.

This sequence was found in a woman aged 25 to 45 in good health. Sequenced material: naive CD4+ T cells from blood. The chain carries TRBV18 and TRBJ2-7, with 7 bases lining up with TRBD1. DNA for the CDR3: TGTGCCAGCTCACCAAGGACAGGTTGGGACTCCTACGAGCAGTACTTC. As protein: CASSPRTGWDSYEQYF.